The next 20 T cell receptor beta chains were all read from a single sample in a study of post-analysis software for immune sequencing data. Study-wide points: Roughly 5 TRBV segments occurring more often in patients than controls included TRBV5-6, TRBV5-1 and TRBV20-1.

Their recognized antigens are unknown. Researchers reported that TCR beta cDNA libraries carried unique molecular identifiers. In TCRdb, the PCR reads were re-called with MiXCR into one record per CDR3 protein. This sample has approximately 690,000 distinct CDR3 sequences, with 59% found just once. The sequencing sample was made of blood. These receptor sequences come from a girl aged 2 to 9 with multiple sclerosis.

V is TRBV11-3 and J is TRBJ2-7, with a tentative D call TRBD2 (6 bases). Trimming stripped 3 bases from V and 5 bases from J, with 17 bases between. CDR1 SGHNT and CDR2 YENEEA come from the germline V gene. CDR3 length: 15 residues. CDR3 residues: CASSFVWGDDNEQYF. The CDR3 DNA reads TGTGCCAGCAGCTTTGTTTGGGGGGATGATAACGAGCAGTACTTC.

This clonotype was observed a few times. The chain has TRBV5-5 and TRBJ2-6; no clear D gene. CDR3 length equals 16 residues. With 0 bases removed from V and 0 bases from J, the gap between germline ends came to 7 bases. Germline V gene data show CDR1 as SGHKS and CDR2 as YYEKEE (reference sequence). The CDR3 nucleotides are TGTGCCAGCAGCTTGGGGGTTTTCTCTGGGGCCAACGTCCTGACTTTC. It codes for CASSLGVFSGANVLTF. The full variable domain, its missing parts supplied by reference TRBV5-5 and TRBJ2-6, is DAGVTQSPTHLIKTRGQQVTLRCSPISGHKSVSWYQQVLGQGPQFIFQYYEKEERGRGNFPDRFSARQFPNYSSELNVNALLLGDSALYLCASSLGVFSGANVLTFGAGSRLTVL.

The rearrangement joins TRBV7-9 to TRBJ2-5; no definite D call. V was cut by 5 bases and J by 0 bases, with 10 bases left in between. Germline lookup yields CDR1 SEHNR and CDR2 FQNEAQ (reference sequence). This CDR3 region has 14 residues. CDR3 region: CASSRSGNQETQYF. The DNA for the CDR3 is TGTGCCAGCAGCCGCTCAGGCAACCAAGAGACCCAGTACTTC.

This clonotype was seen a single time. This chain links TRBV11-2 with TRBJ1-1; 11 bases are shared with TRBD1. The CDR3 loop spans 15 amino acids. V trimming: 6 bases; J trimming: 3 bases; junction bases outside the gene matches: 6. Germline CDR1 SGHAT, CDR2 FQNNGV. The CDR3 sequence is CASRPGTGGDTEAFF. The CDR3 DNA is TGTGCCAGCAGACCCGGGACAGGGGGGGACACTGAAGCTTTCTTT.

The rearrangement uses TRBV5-1 and TRBJ2-1; 7 positions match TRBD1. CDR3 size: 12 residues. Germline lookup yields CDR1 SGHRS and CDR2 YFSETQ. V lost 0 bases and J lost 14; bases outside the gene matches: 5. The DNA of the CDR3 is TGCGCCAGCAGCTTGGTTGACAGGGAGAAGTTCTTC. Translating it yields CASSLVDREKFF. Filled out from reference TRBV5-1 and TRBJ2-1, the complete variable domain reads KAGVTQTPRYLIKTRGQQVTLSCSPISGHRSVSWYQQTPGQGLQFLFEYFSETQRNKGNFPGRFSGRQFSNSRSEMNVSTLELGDSALYLCASSLVDREKFFGPGTRLTVL.

This chain connects TRBV7-8 to TRBJ2-3, with TRBD2 identical over 11 bases. The germline V gene encodes CDR1 SGHVS and CDR2 FQNEAQ. The V and J ends lost 5 bases and 4 bases, in that order; junction bases with no gene match: 8. The CDR3 covers 16 residues. CDR3 sequence (DNA): TGTGCCAGCAGCACAAGACTAGCGGGATTTCCAGATACGCAGTATTTT. Its translation: CASSTRLAGFPDTQYF. Full variable domain (outside the CDR3, taken from reference TRBV7-8 and TRBJ2-3): GAGVSQSPRYKVAKRGQDVALRCDPISGHVSLFWYQQALGQGPEFLTYFQNEAQLDKSGLPSDRFFAERPEGSVSTLKIQRTQQEDSAVYLCASSTRLAGFPDTQYFGPGTRLTVL.

The chain has TRBV11-1 and TRBJ2-1, with unresolved D. The CDR3 totals 16 residues. CDR1 SGHAT and CDR2 FQDESV come from the germline V gene (reference sequence). V lost 0 bases and J lost 9, with 18 bases in between. CDR3 nucleotides: TGTGCCAGCAGCTTAGCCGTAATCAACTCCCAGAGTGAGCAGTTCTTC. Protein sequence: CASSLAVINSQSEQFF.

The chain joins TRBV6-2 or TRBV6-3 to TRBJ2-1, with 8 bases that match TRBD2. V lost 7 bases to trimming and J lost 8 bases; unmatched junction nucleotides: 16. This CDR3 contains 16 residues. Germline V gene sequence: CDR1 MNHEY, CDR2 SVGEGT. Here the CDR3 DNA reads TGTGCCAGCACCCAAAGTGTCCAGCGGGAGAGGGATGAGCAGTTCTTC. Translating it yields CASTQSVQRERDEQFF.

This clonotype is a singleton in its sample. This rearrangement joins TRBV6-2 or TRBV6-3 to TRBJ2-7; TRBD1 agrees at 10 bases. Germline loops: CDR1 MNHEY, CDR2 SVGEGT. Trimming removed 6 bases from V and 6 bases from J; junction bases left unmatched: 5. This CDR3 has 13 residues. Here the CDR3 reads CASRRTGGSEQYF. In nucleotides, the CDR3 is TGTGCCAGCAGGCGGACAGGGGGGTCCGAGCAGTACTTC.

This clonotype was counted only a few times. J is TRBJ2-3 and V is TRBV7-9; 10 nucleotides line up with TRBD2. CDR1 and CDR2 (germline): SEHNR, FQNEAQ (reference sequence). The CDR3 contains 18 residues. V lost 4 bases, J lost 2 bases, and 12 bases stayed unmatched. CDR3 bases: TGTGCCAGCAGCTCTAAGAGCGGGGGGGCTGTACCCACAGATACGCAGTATTTT. Translated, it gives CASSSKSGGAVPTDTQYF.

This chain joins TRBV15 and TRBJ2-5; 7 bases are shared with TRBD2. CDR1 and CDR2 from the germline V gene are LNHNV and YYDKDF (reference sequence). Trimming cost V 3 bases and J 7 bases; bases outside gene matches: 11. This CDR3 is built from 15 residues. As DNA, the CDR3 is TGTGCCACCAGCAGTAGCGGGTACAGCTGGGGGACCCAGTACTTC. Protein: CATSSSGYSWGTQYF.

This sequence joins TRBV5-1 and TRBJ2-4; D possibly corresponds to TRBD1 (6 bases). This CDR3 has 14 amino acids. The germline V and J ends were trimmed by 0 bases and 7 bases, with 11 bases remaining between them. Germline-derived CDR1 and CDR2 are SGHRS and YFSETQ. This CDR3 is CASSLDGTMNIQYF. Written as DNA, the CDR3 is TGCGCCAGCAGCTTGGATGGGACAATGAACATTCAGTACTTC. Variable domain in full (rest from reference TRBV5-1 and TRBJ2-4): KAGVTQTPRYLIKTRGQQVTLSCSPISGHRSVSWYQQTPGQGLQFLFEYFSETQRNKGNFPGRFSGRQFSNSRSEMNVSTLELGDSALYLCASSLDGTMNIQYFGAGTRLSVL.

This clonotype was picked up a small number of times. The chain employs TRBV6-1 and TRBJ1-1; D not certain. Germline V CDR1 and CDR2: MNHNS, SASEGT. The CDR3 is 15 amino acids. V was cut by 9 bases and J by 6 bases, with 23 bases left in between. Here the CDR3 DNA reads TGTGCCAGTTCTCCCACGCCAGCGCGTCATTCTGAAGCTTTCTTT. It yields the protein CASSPTPARHSEAFF.

This chain uses TRBV20-1 with TRBJ2-5, with D perhaps matching TRBD1 (5 bases). The end of the DNA aligns better with TRBJ2-7, so the J call may be wrong. Germline CDR1 reads DFQATT; CDR2 reads SNEGSKA (reference sequence). The CDR3 extends over 12 amino acids. The CDR3 nucleotides read TGCAGTGCCAACGGACACGGCTACGAGCAGTACTTC. Translating it yields CSANGHGYEQYF.

The V and J genes are TRBV7-2 and TRBJ2-5; 7 nucleotides agree with TRBD2. Trimming at V came to 3 bases and at J to 11 bases, leaving 21 bases not matched to a gene. There are 17 residues in the CDR3. The germline CDR1 and CDR2 sequences are SGHTA and FQGNSA. Here the CDR3 DNA reads TGTGCCAGCAGCTTGGGGCAGGCGGGAGTTCTTGGCAGAGAGCAGTACTTC. This gives the protein CASSLGQAGVLGREQYF.

V usage is TRBV6-5 and J usage is TRBJ2-3; 12 nucleotides line up with TRBD2. CDR1 MNHEY and CDR2 SVGAGI come from the germline V gene. This CDR3 comprises 16 residues. V lost 2 bases and J lost 2; bases outside the gene matches: 2. CDR3 coding DNA: TGTGCCAGCAGTTACGCTAGCGGGGGGGACACAGATACGCAGTATTTT. Its protein product is CASSYASGGDTDTQYF.

J is TRBJ2-7 and V is TRBV24-1; perhaps TRBD1 as D (6 bases). Germline CDR1 is KGHDR and CDR2 is SFDVKD. Trimming took 7 bases from V and 4 from J, leaving 10 bases between them. This CDR3 has 12 amino acids. The CDR3 region has the DNA TGTGCCACCAGGACAGGTTTATACGAGCAGTACTTC. Protein: CATRTGLYEQYF.

The rearrangement joins TRBV9 to TRBJ2-7; 7 bases are shared with TRBD1. Trimming removed 4 bases from V and 0 bases from J; junction bases left unmatched: 7. CDR3 length: 15 amino acids. Germline V gene data show CDR1 as SGDLS and CDR2 as YYNGEE. This CDR3 is CASSTTGATSYEQYF. The CDR3 region has the DNA TGTGCCAGCAGCACTACAGGGGCGACCTCCTACGAGCAGTACTTC.

The chain couples TRBV27 to TRBJ2-3; D ambiguous. Germline V lookup: CDR1 MNHEY, CDR2 SMNVEV (reference sequence). V was shortened by 6 bases and J by 0 bases, with 13 bases between the two germline ends. The CDR3 is 15 residues long. The DNA for the CDR3 is TGTGCCAGCAGGGATGGGGTGACGAGCACAGATACGCAGTATTTT. Translation: CASRDGVTSTDTQYF.

The chain carries TRBV6-6 and TRBJ2-7; D call uncertain. The CDR3 length is 13 residues. Trimming left V 4 bases short and J 2 bases short, with 9 bases between. The germline gives CDR1 MNHNY, CDR2 SVGAGI (reference sequence). As DNA, the CDR3 is TGTGCCAGCAGTTTCAGCGCCGCCTACGAGCAGTACTTC. It is translated as CASSFSAAYEQYF.